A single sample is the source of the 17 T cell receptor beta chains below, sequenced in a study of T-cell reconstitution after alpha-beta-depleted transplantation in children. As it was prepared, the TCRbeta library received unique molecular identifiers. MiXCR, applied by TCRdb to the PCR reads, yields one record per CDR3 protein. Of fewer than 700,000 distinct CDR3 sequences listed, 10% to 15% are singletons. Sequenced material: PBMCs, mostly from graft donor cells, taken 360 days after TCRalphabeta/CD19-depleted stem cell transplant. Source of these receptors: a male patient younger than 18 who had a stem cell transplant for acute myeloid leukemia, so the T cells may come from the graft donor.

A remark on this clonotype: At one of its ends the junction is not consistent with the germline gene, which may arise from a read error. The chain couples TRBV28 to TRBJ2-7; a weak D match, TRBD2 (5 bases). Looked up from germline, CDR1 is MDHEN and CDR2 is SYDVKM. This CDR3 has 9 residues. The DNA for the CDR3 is TGTGCCAGCAGTTTATTGCGGGTATGG. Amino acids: CASSLLRVW.

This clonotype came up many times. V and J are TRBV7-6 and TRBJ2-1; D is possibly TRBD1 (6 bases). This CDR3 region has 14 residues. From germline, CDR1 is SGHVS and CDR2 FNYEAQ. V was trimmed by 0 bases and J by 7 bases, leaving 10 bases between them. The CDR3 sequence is CASSLAARGNEQFF. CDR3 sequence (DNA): TGTGCCAGCAGCTTAGCGGCTAGGGGGAATGAGCAGTTCTTC.

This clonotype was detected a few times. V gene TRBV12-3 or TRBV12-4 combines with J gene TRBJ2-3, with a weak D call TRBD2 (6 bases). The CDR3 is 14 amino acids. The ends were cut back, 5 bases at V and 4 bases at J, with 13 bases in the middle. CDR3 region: CASSPGTPADTQYF. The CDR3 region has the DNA TGTGCCAGCAGTCCGGGGACTCCAGCAGATACGCAGTATTTT.

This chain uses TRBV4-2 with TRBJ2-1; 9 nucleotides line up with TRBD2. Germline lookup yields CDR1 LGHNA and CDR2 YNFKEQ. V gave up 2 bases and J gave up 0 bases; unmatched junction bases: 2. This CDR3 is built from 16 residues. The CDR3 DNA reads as TGTGCCAGCAGCCAATTTAGCGGGAGCTCCTACAATGAGCAGTTCTTC. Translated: CASSQFSGSSYNEQFF.

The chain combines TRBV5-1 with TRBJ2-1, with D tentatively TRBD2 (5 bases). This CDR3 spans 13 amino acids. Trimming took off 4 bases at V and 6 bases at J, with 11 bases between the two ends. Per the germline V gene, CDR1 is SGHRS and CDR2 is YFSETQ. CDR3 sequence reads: CASSSGLCNEQFF. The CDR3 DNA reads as TGCGCCAGCAGCAGCGGTCTTTGCAATGAGCAGTTCTTC.

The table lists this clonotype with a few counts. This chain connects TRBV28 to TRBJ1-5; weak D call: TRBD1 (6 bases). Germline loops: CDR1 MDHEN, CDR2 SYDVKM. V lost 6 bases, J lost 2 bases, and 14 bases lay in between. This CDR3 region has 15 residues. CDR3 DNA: TGTGCCAGCAGATTACAGGGAAACGGCAATCAGCCCCAGCATTTT. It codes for CASRLQGNGNQPQHF.

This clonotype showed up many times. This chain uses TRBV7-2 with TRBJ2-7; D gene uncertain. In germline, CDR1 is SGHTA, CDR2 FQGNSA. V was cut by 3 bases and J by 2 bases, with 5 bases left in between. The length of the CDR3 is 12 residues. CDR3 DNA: TGTGCCAGCAGCTTCACGACCTACGAGCAGTACTTC. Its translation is CASSFTTYEQYF.

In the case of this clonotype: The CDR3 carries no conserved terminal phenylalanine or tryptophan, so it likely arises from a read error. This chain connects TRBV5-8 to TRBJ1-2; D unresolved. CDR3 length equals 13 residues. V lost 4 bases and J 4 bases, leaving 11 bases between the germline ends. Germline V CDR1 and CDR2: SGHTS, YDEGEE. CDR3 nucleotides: TGTGCCAGCAGCCTGCCGGGATTCTATGGCTACACCTAC. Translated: CASSLPGFYGYTY.

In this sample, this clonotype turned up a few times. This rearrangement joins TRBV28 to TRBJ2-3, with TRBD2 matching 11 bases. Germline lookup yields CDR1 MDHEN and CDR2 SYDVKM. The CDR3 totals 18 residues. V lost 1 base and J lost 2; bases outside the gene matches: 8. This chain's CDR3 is CASSLSPLAGGPTDTQYF. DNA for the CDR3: TGTGCCAGCAGTTTATCTCCCTTAGCGGGAGGGCCCACAGATACGCAGTATTTT.

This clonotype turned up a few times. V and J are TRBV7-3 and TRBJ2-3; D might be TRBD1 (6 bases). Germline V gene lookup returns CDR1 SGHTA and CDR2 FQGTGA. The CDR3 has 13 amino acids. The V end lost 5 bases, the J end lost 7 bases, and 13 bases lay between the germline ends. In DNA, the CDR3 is TGTGCCAGCAGCGACACAGGGCGGAATACGCAGTATTTT. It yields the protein CASSDTGRNTQYF.

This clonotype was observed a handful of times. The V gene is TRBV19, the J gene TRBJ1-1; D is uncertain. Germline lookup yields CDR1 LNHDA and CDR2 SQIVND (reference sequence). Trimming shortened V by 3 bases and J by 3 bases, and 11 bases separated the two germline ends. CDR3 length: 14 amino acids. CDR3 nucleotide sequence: TGTGCCAGTAGTATCAAGACGGGGTACACTGAAGCTTTCTTT. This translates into CASSIKTGYTEAFF.

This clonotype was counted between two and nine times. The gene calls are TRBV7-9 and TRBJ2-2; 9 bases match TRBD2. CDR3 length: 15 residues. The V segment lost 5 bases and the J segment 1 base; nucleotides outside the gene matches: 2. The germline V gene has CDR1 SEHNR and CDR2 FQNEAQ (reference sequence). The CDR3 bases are TGTGCCAGCAGCCAGACTAGCGGGAACACCGGGGAGCTGTTTTTT. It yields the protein CASSQTSGNTGELFF.

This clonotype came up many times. CDR3 residues: CASSLVAGSYNEQFF. The CDR3 region has the DNA TGTGCCAGCAGTTTGGTAGCGGGCTCCTACAATGAGCAGTTCTTC. The rearrangement uses TRBV11-3 and TRBJ2-1, with 7 positions matching TRBD2. CDR1 and CDR2 (germline): SGHNT, YENEEA. The CDR3 is 15 residues long. V lost 6 bases, J lost 0 bases, and 5 bases stayed unmatched.

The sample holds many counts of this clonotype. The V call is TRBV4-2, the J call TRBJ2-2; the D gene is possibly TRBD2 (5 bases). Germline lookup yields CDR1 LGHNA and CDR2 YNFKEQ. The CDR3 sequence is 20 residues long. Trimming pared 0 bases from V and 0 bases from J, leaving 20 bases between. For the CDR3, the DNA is TGTGCCAGCAGCCAAGAACTCATCGGTTCGGGCGGGCCGAACACCGGGGAGCTGTTTTTT. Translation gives CASSQELIGSGGPNTGELFF.

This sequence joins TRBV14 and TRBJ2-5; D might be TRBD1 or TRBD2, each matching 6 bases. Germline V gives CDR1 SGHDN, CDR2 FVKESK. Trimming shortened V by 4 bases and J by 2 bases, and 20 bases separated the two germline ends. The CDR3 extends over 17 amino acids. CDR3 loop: CASSLKGGWVLQETQYF. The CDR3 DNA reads TGTGCCAGCAGCCTCAAGGGGGGTTGGGTCTTGCAAGAGACCCAGTACTTC.

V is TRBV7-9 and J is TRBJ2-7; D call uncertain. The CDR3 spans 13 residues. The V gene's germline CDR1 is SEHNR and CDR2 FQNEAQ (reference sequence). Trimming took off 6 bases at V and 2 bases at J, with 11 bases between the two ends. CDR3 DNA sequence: TGTGCCAGCAGGGGTACGGACCCCTACGAGCAGTACTTC. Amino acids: CASRGTDPYEQYF.

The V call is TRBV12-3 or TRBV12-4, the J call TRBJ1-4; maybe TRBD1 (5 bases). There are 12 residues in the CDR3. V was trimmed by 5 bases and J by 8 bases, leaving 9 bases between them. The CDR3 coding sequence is TGTGCCAGCAGTAGTCGACAGGAAAAACTGTTTTTT. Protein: CASSSRQEKLFF.